One and the same sample provided the 27 T cell receptor beta chains below, sequenced in a study of CD8 T cells in Susac syndrome (dated by TCRdb to between 2018 and 2021). Library prep was done by the immunoSEQ multiplex PCR assay. RNA was extracted using the RNeasy kit, and roughly 0.45 to 1 ug of the RNA was reverse transcribed with random hexamers. Using fastp at Q25 and MiXCR, TCRdb reprocessed the public reads and kept productive beta chains. Rows matching on CDR3 protein sequence are summarized as one entry with the most common DNA and genes. The sample data list 250,000 to 300,000 distinct CDR3 sequences, and roughly 90% of these were observed just once. The top ten clonotypes cover about 0.17% of the sample. What was sequenced was CD8+ T cells from PBMCs. The origin of the receptors is a human donor with multiple sclerosis.

The V and J genes are TRBV20-1 and TRBJ2-5; 8 nucleotides align to TRBD2. V lost 1 base and J lost 4; bases outside the gene matches: 14. Germline CDR1 and CDR2: DFQATT and SNEGSKA (reference sequence). This CDR3 is built from 17 residues. The CDR3 sequence is CSARALDNSGAGETQYF. The CDR3 bases are TGCAGTGCTAGAGCCCTAGATAATAGCGGGGCCGGAGAGACCCAGTACTTC.

This chain connects TRBV24-1 to TRBJ2-1; TRBD1 agrees at 7 bases. V dropped 3 bases and J dropped 0; count of bases not matched to a gene: 7. This CDR3 is built from 17 residues. Germline V gives CDR1 KGHDR, CDR2 SFDVKD. This CDR3 reads CATSDGGQSSSYNEQFF. In nucleotides, the CDR3 is TGTGCCACCAGTGATGGGGGACAGTCGAGCTCCTACAATGAGCAGTTCTTC.

The chain combines TRBV29-1 with TRBJ1-5; D is ambiguous. Germline V gene lookup returns CDR1 SQVTM and CDR2 ANQGSEA. This CDR3 region has 16 residues. V was clipped by 0 bases and J by 6 bases, with 18 bases between them. CDR3 bases: TGCAGCGTTGAAGATCTTCAATGGATTTCTTCTCAGCCCCAGCATTTT. Translated: CSVEDLQWISSQPQHF.

The chain employs TRBV19 and TRBJ2-1; 9 nucleotides align to TRBD1. The CDR3 extends over 14 amino acids. The germline gives CDR1 LNHDA, CDR2 SQIVND (reference sequence). V shed 7 bases and J 9 bases; nucleotides not matched to a gene: 10. In DNA, the CDR3 is TGTGCCAGTAAAGTGGGACAGGGATTTGGTGAGCAGTTCTTC. It specifies CASKVGQGFGEQFF.

The genes are TRBV30 and TRBJ2-7; 14 nucleotides align to TRBD2. The junction had 1 base not matched to a gene; V was cut back by 0 bases and J by 3 bases. CDR1 is GTSNPN and CDR2 is SVGIG in the germline V gene (reference sequence). The CDR3 is made up of 15 amino acids. The CDR3 sequence is CAWSVGLAGDYEQYF. CDR3 in DNA: TGTGCCTGGAGTGTGGGACTAGCGGGAGACTACGAGCAGTACTTC.

The V and J genes are TRBV7-2 and TRBJ2-3, with TRBD2 as a possible D gene (6 bases). The CDR3 has 15 residues. Trimming shortened V by 5 bases and J by 1 base, and 13 bases separated the two germline ends. Per the germline V gene, CDR1 is SGHTA and CDR2 is FQGNSA. The CDR3 reads CASSGTAGRTDTQYF. In nucleotides, the CDR3 is TGTGCCAGCAGCGGAACAGCGGGCCGCACAGATACGCAGTATTTT.

The chain carries TRBV4-1 and TRBJ2-7; D might be TRBD1 (5 bases). The CDR3 is made up of 13 amino acids. Trimming left V 1 base short and J 5 bases short, with 9 bases between. Germline V gene sequence: CDR1 MGHRA, CDR2 YSYEKL. The CDR3 DNA is TGCGCCAGCAGCCAAGTTGAAGGGGACGAGCAGTACTTC. This encodes CASSQVEGDEQYF.

The chain combines TRBV14 with TRBJ1-4; D is uncertain. CDR3 length equals 13 residues. Germline V gene data show CDR1 as SGHDN and CDR2 as FVKESK. The V end was cut by 0 bases, the J end by 8 bases, with 7 bases between. The CDR3 nucleotides read TGTGCCAGCAGCCAAGAATCCAACGAAAAACTGTTTTTT. This gives the protein CASSQESNEKLFF.

The gene calls are TRBV19 and TRBJ1-2; 10 bases fit TRBD1. V lost 4 bases to trimming and J lost 8 bases; unmatched junction nucleotides: 13. The CDR3 is 16 amino acids. Germline V gene lookup returns CDR1 LNHDA and CDR2 SQIVND (reference sequence). In DNA form, the CDR3 reads TGTGCCAGTAGTAAGAGATTCGGGACAGGGGACTTCGGCTACACCTTC. Its translation is CASSKRFGTGDFGYTF.

The rearrangement uses TRBV11-1 and TRBJ2-7, with TRBD1 as a possible D gene (6 bases). The germline V gene has CDR1 SGHAT and CDR2 FQDESV (reference sequence). V lost 5 bases and J lost 0, with 14 bases in between. This CDR3 comprises 15 residues. CDR3 residues: CASSLENRVSYEQYF. The CDR3 DNA reads as TGTGCCAGCAGCCTTGAAAACAGGGTCTCCTACGAGCAGTACTTC.

This clonotype has only one observation. The chain recombines TRBV9 with TRBJ2-2; D tentatively reads TRBD1 or TRBD2 (6 bases each). Germline-derived CDR1 and CDR2 are SGDLS and YYNGEE. V lost 0 bases and J 3 bases, leaving 9 bases between the germline ends. This CDR3 has 15 amino acids. CDR3 nucleotide sequence: TGTGCCAGCAGCGTAGCGGGGGCGGACACCGGGGAGCTGTTTTTT. Translated, it gives CASSVAGADTGELFF.

This clonotype was seen a single time. The chain carries TRBV9 and TRBJ2-4; 7 nucleotides match TRBD2. Germline-derived CDR1 and CDR2 are SGDLS and YYNGEE. V was clipped by 0 bases and J by 8 bases; unmatched bases: 8. This CDR3 is 15 amino acids long. The CDR3 region has the DNA TGTGCCAGCAGCGTAGTCGGGCGGGAGACGGACATTCAGTACTTC. Its protein is CASSVVGRETDIQYF.

The J gene is TRBJ2-3, the V gene TRBV7-9; tentative D call: TRBD1 (6 bases). V lost 5 bases, J lost 4 bases, and 7 bases lay in between. CDR3 length: 12 amino acids. The V gene's germline CDR1 is SEHNR and CDR2 FQNEAQ (reference sequence). DNA of the CDR3: TGTGCCAGCAGCCCAGGGGCAGATACGCAGTATTTT. This gives the protein CASSPGADTQYF.

J is TRBJ2-7 and V is TRBV28; no reliable D call. The CDR3 has 14 residues. Trimming shortened V by 3 bases and J by 4 bases, and 13 bases separated the two germline ends. From germline, CDR1 is MDHEN and CDR2 SYDVKM. The CDR3 protein is CASSFGSIRYEQYF. CDR3 DNA: TGTGCCAGCAGTTTTGGATCCATTCGATACGAGCAGTACTTC.

This clonotype was seen once. This rearrangement joins TRBV19 to TRBJ2-1; a possible D gene is TRBD2 (7 bases). Germline loops: CDR1 LNHDA, CDR2 SQIVND (reference sequence). V dropped 7 bases and J dropped 4 bases, with 23 bases sitting between them. This CDR3 region has 17 residues. CDR3 protein: CASNGEGGEAMYNEQFF. Written as DNA, the CDR3 is TGTGCCAGTAACGGGGAGGGGGGAGAGGCAATGTACAATGAGCAGTTCTTC.

The chain links TRBV20-1 to TRBJ1-2; D not certain. This CDR3 has 17 amino acids. CDR1 and CDR2 from the germline V gene are DFQATT and SNEGSKA (reference sequence). Trimming pared 2 bases from V and 3 bases from J, leaving 22 bases between. This CDR3 is CSARRFSDTPADYGYTF. CDR3 nucleotides: TGCAGTGCTAGAAGGTTCTCTGACACGCCGGCGGACTATGGCTACACCTTC.

V is TRBV6-2 or TRBV6-3 and J is TRBJ2-3; no clear D gene. V dropped 5 bases and J dropped 2 bases, with 17 bases sitting between them. Germline CDR1 MNHEY, CDR2 SVGEGT. There are 16 residues in the CDR3. In DNA form, the CDR3 reads TGTGCCAGCAGTGCGACACCAACCCAGTCCACAGATACGCAGTATTTT. Its translation is CASSATPTQSTDTQYF.

This clonotype has just a few counts. The CDR3 bases are TGTGCCAGCAGCGATAAGGGGGCCCCCTATGGCTACACCTTC. Its translation: CASSDKGAPYGYTF. The genes are TRBV7-3 and TRBJ1-2; 7 bases align to TRBD1. The ends lost 5 bases at V and 4 bases at J; junction bases unmatched: 7. The CDR3 spans 14 residues. CDR1 SGHTA and CDR2 FQGTGA come from the germline V gene.

CDR3: CASSNPKRAEAFF. CDR3 sequence (DNA): TGTGCCAGCAGTAACCCAAAGAGGGCTGAAGCTTTCTTT. The V and J genes are TRBV2 and TRBJ1-1; D gene uncertain. CDR3 length: 13 amino acids. Germline assignment: CDR1 SNHLY and CDR2 FYNNEI. V was clipped by 5 bases and J by 6 bases, with 13 bases between them.

CDR3 in amino acids: CAWGEGRGINEQFF. In DNA, the CDR3 is TGTGCCTGGGGTGAGGGGCGTGGGATCAATGAGCAGTTCTTC. V and J are TRBV30 and TRBJ2-1; D is possibly TRBD1 or TRBD2 (5 bases each). V lost 5 bases, J lost 6 bases, and 17 bases lay in between. Germline assignment: CDR1 GTSNPN and CDR2 SVGIG (reference sequence). This CDR3 contains 14 residues.

The chain employs TRBV20-1 and TRBJ2-1, with a weak D call TRBD1 (5 bases). V was clipped by 3 bases and J by 5 bases, with 8 bases between them. Germline V gene sequence: CDR1 DFQATT, CDR2 SNEGSKA (reference sequence). This CDR3 contains 12 residues. CDR3 nucleotides: TGCAGTGCTAGTGCACAGGACAATGAGCAGTTCTTC. This codes for CSASAQDNEQFF.

The chain employs TRBV12-2 and TRBJ2-3. TRBV12-2 is shown as a pseudogene. The CDR3 consists of 14 residues. The CDR3 region has the DNA TGTGCAAGCCAGCTAGCGGGAGTTCAAGATACGCAGTATTTT. The encoded protein is CASQLAGVQDTQYF.

This clonotype has only one observation. A junction end diverges from the germline sequence, so it may reflect a read error. The chain recombines TRBV7-7 with TRBJ2-1, with 13 positions matching TRBD2. The CDR3 consists of 19 residues. Looked up from germline, CDR1 is SSHAT and CDR2 is FNYEAQ (reference sequence). The CDR3 coding sequence is TGTGCTAGCAGCTTAGTACTAGCGGGAGGGGGAAGAAAAAAAAATGAGCAGTTCTTC. Protein: CASSLVLAGGGRKKNEQFF.

The chain links TRBV12-5 to TRBJ2-7; 8 nucleotides line up with TRBD1. This CDR3 comprises 15 residues. In germline, CDR1 is LGHNT, CDR2 FRNRAP. Trimming at V came to 2 bases and at J to 4 bases, leaving 7 bases not matched to a gene. The CDR3 nucleotides are TGTGCTAGTGGTTTGCTCCCGGGGGACAGGTACGAGCAGTACTTC. Its protein product is CASGLLPGDRYEQYF. The full variable domain, in which reference TRBV12-5 and TRBJ2-7 provide the parts outside the CDR3, is DARVTQTPRHKVTEMGQEVTMRCQPILGHNTVFWYRQTMMQGLELLAYFRNRAPLDDSGMPKDRFSAEMPDATLATLKIQPSEPRDSAVYFCASGLLPGDRYEQYFGPGTRLTVT.

The V gene is TRBV12-3 or TRBV12-4, the J gene TRBJ2-3, with D possibly being TRBD2 (5 bases). The CDR3 contains 18 residues. Trimming stripped 6 bases from V and 0 bases from J, with 22 bases between. Here the CDR3 reads CASSLAWRVRDSTDTQYF. The DNA for the CDR3 is TGTGCCAGCAGCCTTGCGTGGCGGGTTAGGGATAGCACAGATACGCAGTATTTT.

The chain has TRBV5-1 and TRBJ1-1; D is undetermined. CDR1 SGHRS and CDR2 YFSETQ come from the germline V gene. The CDR3 consists of 13 residues. Trimming removed 0 bases at V and 11 bases at J, with 14 bases between. CDR3 DNA: TGCGCCAGCAGCTTGGATGGAGCAGCCGACGCTTTCTTT. Residues: CASSLDGAADAFF.

The rearrangement joins TRBV25-1 to TRBJ2-5; D uncertain. With 3 bases removed from V and 5 bases from J, the gap between germline ends came to 10 bases. This CDR3 is built from 13 residues. Germline V CDR1 and CDR2: MGHDK, SYGVNS. The CDR3 bases are TGTGCCAGCAGTGACCCGGACGGGGAGACCCAGTACTTC. Protein sequence: CASSDPDGETQYF.